The 27 T cell receptor beta chains in this list originate from one sample, sequenced in a study of blood T cell repertoires in COVID-19. Generated by immunoSEQ multiplex PCR, the TCRdb table keeps only in-frame clones and is missing some. Of about 40,000 clones listed, more than 75% are singletons. Source material: peripheral blood. These receptors were collected from a human donor in a cohort sampled during active COVID-19.

The chain couples TRBV19 to TRBJ1-6, with 8 positions matching TRBD1. J was trimmed by 6 bases and V by 6 bases; bases with no gene match: 10. The germline V gene encodes CDR1 LNHDA and CDR2 SQIVND (reference sequence). This CDR3 region has 16 residues. In DNA form, the CDR3 reads TGTGCCAGTAGAACTCAGGGGGCGCCCCGTAATTCACCCCTCCACTTT. Translating gives CASRTQGAPRNSPLHF. The full variable domain, completed using reference TRBV19 and TRBJ1-6, is DGGITQSPKYLFRKEGQNVTLSCEQNLNHDAMYWYRQDPGQGLRLIYYSQIVNDFQKGDIAEGYSVSREKKESFPLTVTSAQKNPTAFYLCASRTQGAPRNSPLHFGNGTRLTVT.

This chain joins TRBV2 and TRBJ2-5; maybe TRBD2 (7 bases). The germline V gene encodes CDR1 SNHLY and CDR2 FYNNEI. V was shortened by 0 bases and J by 5 bases, with 13 bases between the two germline ends. The CDR3 sequence is 15 residues long. The DNA of the CDR3 is TGTGCCAGCAGTGAAGCGGGGGGGCCGGGGGAGACCCAGTACTTC. Translation gives CASSEAGGPGETQYF.

The rearrangement joins TRBV5-1 to TRBJ2-3, with 8 bases identical to TRBD1. The J segment lost 2 bases and the V segment lost 0 bases, leaving 8 bases of the junction unmatched. The CDR3 spans 17 residues. Germline assignment: CDR1 SGHRS and CDR2 YFSETQ. CDR3 in amino acids: CASSLAPAGGPTDTQYF. CDR3 bases: TGCGCCAGCAGCTTGGCCCCGGCAGGGGGCCCCACAGATACGCAGTATTTT.

The J gene is TRBJ2-3, the V gene TRBV6-5, with D perhaps TRBD2 (5 bases). The CDR3 runs 15 residues. V lost 5 bases and J 4 bases, leaving 16 bases between the germline ends. The V gene's germline CDR1 is MNHEY and CDR2 SVGAGI. The CDR3 DNA reads as TGTGCCAGCAGTCCACAACCGGGGAACTCAGATACGCAGTATTTT. Residues: CASSPQPGNSDTQYF.

The V call is TRBV10-3, the J call TRBJ1-5, with a tentative D call TRBD1 (5 bases). Germline CDR1 ENHRY, CDR2 SYGVKD. The V gene lost 10 bases and the J gene lost 4 bases, with 14 bases spanning the gap. This CDR3 region has 13 residues. The CDR3 loop reads CASRQSQNQPQHF. Written as DNA, the CDR3 is TGTGCCAGCCGACAGAGCCAAAATCAGCCCCAGCATTTT.

In DNA form, the CDR3 reads TGTGCCAGCAGCCCCCAGAGGAGCCAAGAGACCCAGTACTTC. Translation: CASSPQRSQETQYF. V usage is TRBV7-6 and J usage is TRBJ2-5, with unresolved D. Trimming pared 5 bases from V and 1 base from J, leaving 11 bases between. Per the germline V gene, CDR1 is SGHVS and CDR2 is FNYEAQ. There are 14 residues in the CDR3.

This clone was detected many times. This rearrangement joins TRBV7-2 to TRBJ2-1; no clear D gene. This CDR3 spans 13 amino acids. Looked up from germline, CDR1 is SGHTA and CDR2 is FQGNSA. Deletions cut 1 base from V and 10 bases from J, with 11 bases between. CDR3 region: CASSLGAGREQFF. The DNA for the CDR3 is TGTGCCAGCAGCTTAGGGGCCGGAAGGGAGCAGTTCTTC.

The chain is built from TRBV7-2 and TRBJ2-3; 9 nucleotides agree with TRBD1. V dropped 3 bases and J dropped 0; count of bases not matched to a gene: 1. This CDR3 has 15 residues. CDR1 is SGHTA, CDR2 FQGNSA, per germline. CDR3 residues: CASSLGQGSTDTQYF. DNA of the CDR3: TGTGCCAGCAGCTTGGGACAGGGAAGCACAGATACGCAGTATTTT.

A few counts support this clone. This chain connects TRBV7-3 to TRBJ2-2; 7 bases fit TRBD2. V shed 7 bases, J shed 7 bases, and the junction held 3 bases outside the gene matches. Per the germline V gene, CDR1 is SGHTA and CDR2 is FQGTGA. This CDR3 contains 12 residues. The CDR3 loop is CASTIAGGELFF. In nucleotides, the CDR3 is TGTGCCAGCACCATAGCGGGCGGGGAGCTGTTTTTT.

This clone was seen only once. The rearrangement links TRBV9 to TRBJ2-2, with a possible D match to TRBD2 (7 bases). The V gene lost 4 bases and the J gene lost 6 bases, with 19 bases spanning the gap. Germline CDR1 reads SGDLS; CDR2 reads YYNGEE. The CDR3 has 16 amino acids. CDR3 sequence reads: CASSPRLGGGAGELFF. Written as DNA, the CDR3 is TGTGCCAGCAGCCCCCGACTGGGCGGGGGCGCCGGGGAGCTGTTTTTT.

The rearrangement uses TRBV7-3 and TRBJ2-3; 10 bases are a match to TRBD1. V was clipped by 2 bases and J by 5 bases; unmatched bases: 7. The CDR3 length is 16 residues. The V gene's germline CDR1 is SGHTA and CDR2 FQGTGA. CDR3 sequence reads: CASSLVGTGALDTQYF. As DNA, the CDR3 is TGTGCCAGCAGCTTAGTTGGGACAGGGGCGTTAGATACGCAGTATTTT.

This clone was picked up one time. This sequence joins TRBV24-1 and TRBJ2-1; 8 bases line up with TRBD1. This CDR3 contains 20 residues. The V gene end was trimmed by 0 bases and the J gene end by 0 bases; junction bases not matched to a gene: 12. Germline V gives CDR1 KGHDR, CDR2 SFDVKD. CDR3 coding DNA: TGTGCCACCAGTGATTTGCAGTCCCACAACAGGGGGAGCTCCTACAATGAGCAGTTCTTC. Protein product: CATSDLQSHNRGSSYNEQFF.

By proportion, this clone is medium-sized. The chain recombines TRBV4-1 with TRBJ2-1, with a tentative D call TRBD2 (6 bases). Trimming removed 2 bases at V and 5 bases at J, with 16 bases between. CDR1 and CDR2 (germline): MGHRA, YSYEKL. This CDR3 comprises 16 residues. The DNA of the CDR3 is TGCGCCAGCAGCCAACTAGGACTCCCGGGGGACAATGAGCAGTTCTTC. This translates into CASSQLGLPGDNEQFF.

This rearrangement joins TRBV14 to TRBJ1-4; 7 positions agree with TRBD1. V trimming: 3 bases; J trimming: 4 bases; junction bases outside the gene matches: 8. The CDR3 sequence is 16 residues long. CDR1 is SGHDN and CDR2 is FVKESK in the germline V gene. CDR3: CASSHLPGTDNEKLFF. CDR3 in DNA: TGTGCCAGCAGCCATCTTCCCGGGACAGATAATGAAAAACTGTTTTTT. The entire variable domain, with the rest obtained from reference TRBV14 and TRBJ1-4, is as follows: EAGVTQFPSHSVIEKGQTVTLRCDPISGHDNLYWYRRVMGKEIKFLLHFVKESKQDESGMPNNRFLAERTGGTYSTLKVQPAELEDSGVYFCASSHLPGTDNEKLFFGSGTQLSVL.

This rearrangement joins TRBV7-7 to TRBJ2-1, with D perhaps TRBD1 (5 bases). The germline CDR1 and CDR2 sequences are SSHAT and FNYEAQ (reference sequence). The V and J ends lost 5 bases and 6 bases respectively, with 11 bases between them. CDR3 size: 13 residues. CDR3 coding DNA: TGTGCCAGCAGCCTAGGCAGGGCCAATGAGCAGTTCTTC. This gives the protein CASSLGRANEQFF.

The chain carries TRBV5-4 and TRBJ2-5; D is ambiguous. Germline loops: CDR1 SGHNT, CDR2 YYREEE (reference sequence). V dropped 4 bases and J dropped 4 bases, with 8 bases sitting between them. The CDR3 consists of 12 residues. The CDR3 loop reads CASSLDRETQYF. DNA of the CDR3: TGTGCCAGCAGCCTGGATCGAGAGACCCAGTACTTC.

This clone was seen just once. The V gene is TRBV18, the J gene TRBJ1-5; D is unclear. V shed 6 bases and J shed 2 bases, with 11 bases lying between them. The CDR3 sequence is 14 residues long. Germline V lookup: CDR1 KGHSH, CDR2 LQKENI. CDR3 residues: CASSDGLGNQPQHF. CDR3 nucleotide sequence: TGTGCCAGCTCCGACGGGTTGGGCAATCAGCCCCAGCATTTT.

The CDR3 spells CASSLGTAGRQETQYF. The CDR3 region has the DNA TGTGCCAGCAGCTTGGGGACAGCGGGGCGGCAAGAGACCCAGTACTTC. The genes are TRBV5-6 and TRBJ2-5; tentatively, D is TRBD2 (7 bases). Germline assignment: CDR1 SGHDT and CDR2 YYEEEE. The CDR3 totals 16 residues. Trimming shortened V by 0 bases and J by 2 bases, and 14 bases separated the two germline ends.

This clone has a single count. V usage is TRBV18 and J usage is TRBJ2-1, with D possibly TRBD2 on 5 matching bases. CDR3 size: 16 residues. V was trimmed by 6 bases and J by 3 bases, leaving 18 bases between them. CDR1 and CDR2 from the germline V gene are KGHSH and LQKENI. CDR3 sequence reads: CASSQVPGIGYNEQFF. CDR3 nucleotide sequence: TGTGCCAGCTCCCAAGTTCCGGGAATAGGCTACAATGAGCAGTTCTTC.

The chain uses TRBV7-9 and TRBJ1-5, with a possible D match to TRBD1 (6 bases). In germline, CDR1 is SEHNR, CDR2 FQNEAQ (reference sequence). The CDR3 totals 14 residues. V lost 5 bases and J lost 7, with 15 bases in between. This chain's CDR3 is CASSKVGTRQPQHF. The CDR3 nucleotides are TGTGCCAGCAGCAAAGTCGGGACAAGGCAGCCCCAGCATTTT.

The chain recombines TRBV7-2 with TRBJ2-5, with 14 bases identical to TRBD2. The CDR3 has 16 amino acids. CDR1 SGHTA and CDR2 FQGNSA come from the germline V gene. With 3 bases clipped from V and 1 base from J, the junction kept 1 base outside the gene matches. The CDR3 DNA reads TGTGCCAGCAGCTTCGGACTAGCGGGGGGCCAAGAGACCCAGTACTTC. It codes for CASSFGLAGGQETQYF.

The rearrangement uses TRBV27 and TRBJ1-5; 9 nucleotides line up with TRBD1. From germline, CDR1 is MNHEY and CDR2 SMNVEV (reference sequence). The junction had 6 bases not matched to a gene; V was cut back by 6 bases and J by 0 bases. This CDR3 spans 16 amino acids. The CDR3 spells CASRPTGGGSNQPQHF. As DNA, the CDR3 is TGTGCCAGCAGACCAACAGGGGGCGGTAGCAATCAGCCCCAGCATTTT.

The CDR3 here is CASSLQGGGEAFF. For the CDR3, the DNA is TGTGCCAGCAGTCTACAGGGTGGGGGTGAAGCTTTCTTT. The rearrangement links TRBV27 to TRBJ1-1; tentatively, D is TRBD1 (6 bases). The CDR3 has 13 amino acids. Germline-derived CDR1 and CDR2 are MNHEY and SMNVEV (reference sequence). Deletions cut 5 bases from V and 7 bases from J, with 14 bases between.

This clone was counted a single time. The chain employs TRBV2 and TRBJ2-2; TRBD2 is a possible D gene (7 bases). This CDR3 region has 15 residues. V lost 6 bases and J lost 6, with 17 bases in between. Germline V lookup: CDR1 SNHLY, CDR2 FYNNEI. The DNA of the CDR3 is TGTGCCAGCAGCTTGTCGGGGGGCCCCCCCGGGGAGCTGTTTTTT. This codes for CASSLSGGPPGELFF.

The genes are TRBV5-5 and TRBJ2-5; TRBD2 matches 7 bases. The CDR3 contains 14 residues. Trimming took 3 bases from V and 4 from J; bases not matched to a gene: 6. In germline, CDR1 is SGHKS, CDR2 YYEKEE (reference sequence). The CDR3 bases are TGTGCCAGCAGCTCCCTTGGGGGGGGAGAGACCCAGTACTTC. It codes for CASSSLGGGETQYF.

V and J are TRBV18 and TRBJ1-2; 10 bases line up with TRBD1. The germline gives CDR1 KGHSH, CDR2 LQKENI. This CDR3 is built from 14 residues. V trimming: 6 bases; J trimming: 3 bases; junction bases outside the gene matches: 4. CDR3 coding DNA: TGTGCCAGCTCCCGAGGACAGGGGGACTATGGCTACACCTTC. Encoded protein: CASSRGQGDYGYTF. Combining the CDR3 with reference TRBV18 and TRBJ1-2 gives the whole variable domain NAGVMQNPRHLVRRRGQEARLRCSPMKGHSHVYWYRQLPEEGLKFMVYLQKENIIDESGMPKERFSAEFPKEGPSILRIQQVVRGDSAAYFCASSRGQGDYGYTFGSGTRLTVV.

CDR3 loop: CASSRGQGREKLFF. The CDR3 region has the DNA TGTGCCAGCTCACGGGGACAGGGCAGGGAAAAACTGTTTTTT. This sequence joins TRBV18 and TRBJ1-4; TRBD1 agrees at 9 bases. In germline, CDR1 is KGHSH, CDR2 LQKENI. The CDR3 runs 14 residues. Losses at the gene ends were 4 bases for V and 8 bases for J; bases not matched to a gene: 5.